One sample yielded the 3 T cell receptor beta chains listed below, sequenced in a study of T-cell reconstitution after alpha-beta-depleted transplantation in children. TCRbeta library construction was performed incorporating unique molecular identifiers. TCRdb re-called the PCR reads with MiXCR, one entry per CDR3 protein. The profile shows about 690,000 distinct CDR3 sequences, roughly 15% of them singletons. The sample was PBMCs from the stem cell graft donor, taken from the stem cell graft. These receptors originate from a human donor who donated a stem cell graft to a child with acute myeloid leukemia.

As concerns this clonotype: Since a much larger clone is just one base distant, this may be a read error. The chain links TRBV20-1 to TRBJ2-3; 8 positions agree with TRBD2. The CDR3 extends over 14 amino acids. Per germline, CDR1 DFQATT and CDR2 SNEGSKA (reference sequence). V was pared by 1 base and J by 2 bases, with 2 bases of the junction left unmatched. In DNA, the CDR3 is TGCAGTGCTAGAGGGCGGGGGGCCACAGATACGCAGTATTTT. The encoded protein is CSARGRGATDTQYF.

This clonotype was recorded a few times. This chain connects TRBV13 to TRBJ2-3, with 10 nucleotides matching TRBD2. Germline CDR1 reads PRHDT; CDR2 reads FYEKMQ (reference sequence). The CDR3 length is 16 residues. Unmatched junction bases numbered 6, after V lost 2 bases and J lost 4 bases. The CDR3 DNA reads TGTGCCAGCAGCTTACAAGCGGGGGGGGTCCCAGATACGCAGTATTTT. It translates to CASSLQAGGVPDTQYF.

CDR3 region: CASSRLAGRHERETQYF. The CDR3 DNA reads as TGTGCCAGCAGCCGACTAGCGGGGCGGCATGAACGGGAGACCCAGTACTTC. J is TRBJ2-5 and V is TRBV7-2, with TRBD2 identical over 11 bases. Germline values: CDR1 SGHTA, CDR2 FQGNSA. CDR3 length equals 17 residues. V shed 5 bases and J 5 bases; nucleotides not matched to a gene: 13.